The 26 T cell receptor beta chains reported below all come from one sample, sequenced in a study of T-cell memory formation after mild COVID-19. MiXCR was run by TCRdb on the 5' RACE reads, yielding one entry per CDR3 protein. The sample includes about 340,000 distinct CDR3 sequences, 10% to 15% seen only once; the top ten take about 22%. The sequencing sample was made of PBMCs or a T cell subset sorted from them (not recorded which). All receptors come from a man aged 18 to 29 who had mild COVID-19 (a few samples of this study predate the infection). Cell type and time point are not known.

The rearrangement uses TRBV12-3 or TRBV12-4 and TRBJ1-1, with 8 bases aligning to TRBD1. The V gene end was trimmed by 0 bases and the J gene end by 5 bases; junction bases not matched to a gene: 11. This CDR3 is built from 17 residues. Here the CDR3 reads CASSLAQLGQALTEAFF. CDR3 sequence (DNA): TGTGCCAGCAGTTTAGCGCAGTTGGGACAGGCTCTAACTGAAGCTTTCTTT.

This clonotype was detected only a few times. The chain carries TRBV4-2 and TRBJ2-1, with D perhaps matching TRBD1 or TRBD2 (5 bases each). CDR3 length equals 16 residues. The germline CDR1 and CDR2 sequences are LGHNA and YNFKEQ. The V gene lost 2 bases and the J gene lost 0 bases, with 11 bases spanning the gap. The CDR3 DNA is TGTGCCAGCAGCCAATTGGGACGAGCCTCCTACAATGAGCAGTTCTTC. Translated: CASSQLGRASYNEQFF.

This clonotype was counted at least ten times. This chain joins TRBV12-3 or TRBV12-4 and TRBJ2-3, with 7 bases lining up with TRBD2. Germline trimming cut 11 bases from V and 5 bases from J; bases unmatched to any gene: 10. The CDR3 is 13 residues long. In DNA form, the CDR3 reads TGTGCCTCCTCAGCGGGGCTATTAGATACGCAGTATTTT. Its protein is CASSAGLLDTQYF.

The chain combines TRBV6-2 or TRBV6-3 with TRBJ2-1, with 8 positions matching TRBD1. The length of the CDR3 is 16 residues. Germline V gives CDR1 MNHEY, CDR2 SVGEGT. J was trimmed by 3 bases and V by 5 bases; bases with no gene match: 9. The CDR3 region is CASSTGVTGDYNEQFF. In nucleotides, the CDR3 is TGTGCCAGCAGTACCGGGGTGACAGGGGACTACAATGAGCAGTTCTTC.

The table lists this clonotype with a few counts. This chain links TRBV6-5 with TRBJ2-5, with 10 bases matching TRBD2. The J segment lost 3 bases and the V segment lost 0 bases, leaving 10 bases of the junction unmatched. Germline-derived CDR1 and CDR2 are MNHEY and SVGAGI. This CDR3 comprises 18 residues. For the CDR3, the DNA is TGTGCCAGCAGTTACTCGTACTCCATAGCGGGGGGTAAAGAGACCCAGTACTTC. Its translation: CASSYSYSIAGGKETQYF.

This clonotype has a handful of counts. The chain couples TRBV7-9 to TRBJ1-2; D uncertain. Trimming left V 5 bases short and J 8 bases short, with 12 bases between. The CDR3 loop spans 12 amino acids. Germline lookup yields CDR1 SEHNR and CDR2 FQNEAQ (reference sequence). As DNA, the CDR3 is TGTGCCAGCAGCCCTAGCCCCTTGGGCTACACCTTC. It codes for CASSPSPLGYTF.

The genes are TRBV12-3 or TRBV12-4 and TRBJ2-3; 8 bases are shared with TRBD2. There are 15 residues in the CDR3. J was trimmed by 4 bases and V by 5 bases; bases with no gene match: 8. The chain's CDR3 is CASSPGGAAPDTQYF. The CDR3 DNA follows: TGTGCCAGCAGTCCCGGGGGGGCCGCGCCAGATACGCAGTATTTT.

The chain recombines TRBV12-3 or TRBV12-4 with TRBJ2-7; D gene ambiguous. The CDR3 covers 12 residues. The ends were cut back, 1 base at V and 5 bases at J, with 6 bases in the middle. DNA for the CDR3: TGTGCCAGCAGTTTAGTCCGGGACGAGCAGTACTTC. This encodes CASSLVRDEQYF.

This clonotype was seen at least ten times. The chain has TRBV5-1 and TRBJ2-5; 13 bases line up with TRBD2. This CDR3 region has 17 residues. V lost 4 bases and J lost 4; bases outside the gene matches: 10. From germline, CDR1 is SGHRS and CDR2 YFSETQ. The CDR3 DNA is TGCGCCAGCAGCCGAGGACAGGGACTAGCGGGGTTAGAGACCCAGTACTTC. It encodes CASSRGQGLAGLETQYF. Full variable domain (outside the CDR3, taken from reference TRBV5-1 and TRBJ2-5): KAGVTQTPRYLIKTRGQQVTLSCSPISGHRSVSWYQQTPGQGLQFLFEYFSETQRNKGNFPGRFSGRQFSNSRSEMNVSTLELGDSALYLCASSRGQGLAGLETQYFGPGTRLLVL.

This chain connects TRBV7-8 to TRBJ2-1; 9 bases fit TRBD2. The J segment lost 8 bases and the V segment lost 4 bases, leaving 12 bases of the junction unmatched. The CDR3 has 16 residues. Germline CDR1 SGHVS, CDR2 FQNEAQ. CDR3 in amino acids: CASSSPQRGDPHEQFF. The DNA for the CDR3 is TGTGCCAGCAGCTCCCCTCAGCGGGGGGACCCGCATGAGCAGTTCTTC.

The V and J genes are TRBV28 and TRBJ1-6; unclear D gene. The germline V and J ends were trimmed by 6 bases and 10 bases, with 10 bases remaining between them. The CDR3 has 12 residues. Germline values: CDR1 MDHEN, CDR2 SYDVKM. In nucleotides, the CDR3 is TGTGCCAGCAGGGTATTAGGGTCACCCCTCCACTTT. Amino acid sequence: CASRVLGSPLHF.

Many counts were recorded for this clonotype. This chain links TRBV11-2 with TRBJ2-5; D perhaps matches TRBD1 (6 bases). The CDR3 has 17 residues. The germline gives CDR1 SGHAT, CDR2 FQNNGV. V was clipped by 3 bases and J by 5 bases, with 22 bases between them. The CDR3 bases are TGTGCCAGCAGCTTGGGCACCGCACAGGGAGTCTGGGAGACCCAGTACTTC. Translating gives CASSLGTAQGVWETQYF.

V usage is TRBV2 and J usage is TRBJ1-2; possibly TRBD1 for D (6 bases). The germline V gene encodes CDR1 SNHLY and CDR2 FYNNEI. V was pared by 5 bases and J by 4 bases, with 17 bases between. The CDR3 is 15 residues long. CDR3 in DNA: TGTGCCAGCAGTACCTCACAGGGACATGGCTATGGCTACACCTTC. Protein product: CASSTSQGHGYGYTF.

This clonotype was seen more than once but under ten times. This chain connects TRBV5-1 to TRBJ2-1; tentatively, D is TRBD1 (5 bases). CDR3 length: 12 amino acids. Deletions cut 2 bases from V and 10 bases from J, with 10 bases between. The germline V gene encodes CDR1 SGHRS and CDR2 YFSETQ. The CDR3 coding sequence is TGCGCCAGCAGCTTCCGGCAGGGCGAGCAGTTCTTC. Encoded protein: CASSFRQGEQFF.

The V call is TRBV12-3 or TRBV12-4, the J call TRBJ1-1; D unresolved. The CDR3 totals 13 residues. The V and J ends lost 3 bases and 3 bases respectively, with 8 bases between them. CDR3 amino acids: CASSFRGYTEAFF. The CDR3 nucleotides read TGTGCCAGCAGTTTTCGGGGATACACTGAAGCTTTCTTT.

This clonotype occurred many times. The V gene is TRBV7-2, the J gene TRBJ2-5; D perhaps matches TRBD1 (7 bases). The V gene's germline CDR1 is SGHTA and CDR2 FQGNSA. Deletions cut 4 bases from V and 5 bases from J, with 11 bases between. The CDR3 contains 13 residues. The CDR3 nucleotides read TGTGCCAGCAGCTCACAGGGGAGGGAGACCCAGTACTTC. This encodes CASSSQGRETQYF.

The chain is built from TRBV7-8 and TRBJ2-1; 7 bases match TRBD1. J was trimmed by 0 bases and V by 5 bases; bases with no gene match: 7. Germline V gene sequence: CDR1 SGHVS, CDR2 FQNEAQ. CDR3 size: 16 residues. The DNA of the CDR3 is TGTGCCAGCAGCATAACCCGGACAGGCTCCTACAATGAGCAGTTCTTC. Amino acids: CASSITRTGSYNEQFF.

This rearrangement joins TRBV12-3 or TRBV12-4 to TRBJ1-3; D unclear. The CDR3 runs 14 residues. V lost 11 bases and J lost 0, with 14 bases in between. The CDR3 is CAGRGSSSGNTIYF. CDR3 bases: TGTGCCGGACGAGGTAGCAGCTCTGGAAACACCATATATTTT.

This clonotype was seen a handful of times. CDR3 DNA sequence: TGTGCCAGCAGCCACGGTGGGCCCGGGGAGCTGTTTTTT. Protein sequence: CASSHGGPGELFF. The V gene is TRBV4-2, the J gene TRBJ2-2; D uncertain. Looked up from germline, CDR1 is LGHNA and CDR2 is YNFKEQ. This CDR3 has 13 residues. The germline V and J ends were trimmed by 3 bases and 6 bases, with 8 bases remaining between them.

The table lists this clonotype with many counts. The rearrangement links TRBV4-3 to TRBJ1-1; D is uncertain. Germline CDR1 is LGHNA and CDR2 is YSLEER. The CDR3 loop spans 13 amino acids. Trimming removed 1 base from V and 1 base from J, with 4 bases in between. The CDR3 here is CASSQAGNTEAFF. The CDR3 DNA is TGCGCCAGCAGCCAAGCCGGGAACACTGAAGCTTTCTTT.

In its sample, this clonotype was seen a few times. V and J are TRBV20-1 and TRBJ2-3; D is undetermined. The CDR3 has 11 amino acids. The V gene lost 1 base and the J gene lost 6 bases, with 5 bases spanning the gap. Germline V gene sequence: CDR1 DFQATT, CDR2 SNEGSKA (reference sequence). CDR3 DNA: TGCAGTGCTAGAGTTCTTGATACGCAGTATTTT. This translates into CSARVLDTQYF.

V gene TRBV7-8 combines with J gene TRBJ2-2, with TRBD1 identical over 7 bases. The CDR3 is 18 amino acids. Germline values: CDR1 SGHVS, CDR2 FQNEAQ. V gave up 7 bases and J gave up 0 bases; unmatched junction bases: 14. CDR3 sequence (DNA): TGTGCCAGCAAAAACGACAGGGTCTATTTCTCGAACACCGGGGAGCTGTTTTTT. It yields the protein CASKNDRVYFSNTGELFF.

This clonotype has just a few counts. The CDR3 here is CASSVLSGSGREETQYF. DNA for the CDR3: TGTGCCAGCAGCGTACTATCGGGTAGCGGGAGAGAAGAGACCCAGTACTTC. V usage is TRBV7-2 and J usage is TRBJ2-5, with TRBD2 identical over 9 bases. Germline-derived CDR1 and CDR2 are SGHTA and FQGNSA. Trimming cost V 5 bases and J 3 bases; bases outside gene matches: 13. The CDR3 has 17 amino acids.

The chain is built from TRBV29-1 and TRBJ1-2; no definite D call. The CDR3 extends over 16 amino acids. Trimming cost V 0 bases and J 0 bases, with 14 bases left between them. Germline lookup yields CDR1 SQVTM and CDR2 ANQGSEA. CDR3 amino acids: CSVEDEGGAANYGYTF. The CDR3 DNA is TGCAGCGTTGAAGATGAGGGCGGAGCCGCTAACTATGGCTACACCTTC.

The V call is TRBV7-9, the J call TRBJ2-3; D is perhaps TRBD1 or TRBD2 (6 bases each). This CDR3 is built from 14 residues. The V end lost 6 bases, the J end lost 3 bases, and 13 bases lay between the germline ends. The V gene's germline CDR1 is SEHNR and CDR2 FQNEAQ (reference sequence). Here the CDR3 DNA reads TGTGCCAGCAGGCCCAGGGGAGGAACAGATACGCAGTATTTT. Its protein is CASRPRGGTDTQYF.

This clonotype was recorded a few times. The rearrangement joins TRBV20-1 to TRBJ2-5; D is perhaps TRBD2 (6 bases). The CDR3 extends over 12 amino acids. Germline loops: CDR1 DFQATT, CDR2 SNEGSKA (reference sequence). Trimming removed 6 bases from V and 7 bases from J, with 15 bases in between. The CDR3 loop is CSATGPGGTQYF. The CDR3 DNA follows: TGCAGTGCCACGGGGCCCGGGGGGACCCAGTACTTC.